This TCR beta chain was sequenced in a study of blood T cells in healthy people across ages. Next came a second PCR, run for roughly 6 to 11 cycles, which used a sample-barcoded 5' primer along with a J-beta primer mix. TCRdb redid the calling of the 5' RACE reads with MiXCR, one entry per CDR3 protein. The repertoire holds 800,000 or so distinct CDR3 sequences, with more than 20% as singletons. This clonotype has more than one count but fewer than ten. These data also formed part of another study, on T cells of mothers and their children.

Specimen: blood. The TCR originated in a boy aged 5-17 years in good health.

This CDR3 reads CASSQDHLAGRETQYF. In DNA, the CDR3 is TGCGCCAGCAGCCAAGATCACCTAGCGGGACGGGAGACCCAGTACTTC. The rearrangement links TRBV4-3 to TRBJ2-5; 9 bases map to TRBD2. The junction had 7 bases not matched to a gene; V was cut back by 0 bases and J by 5 bases. This CDR3 has 16 amino acids. Germline values: CDR1 LGHNA, CDR2 YSLEER.